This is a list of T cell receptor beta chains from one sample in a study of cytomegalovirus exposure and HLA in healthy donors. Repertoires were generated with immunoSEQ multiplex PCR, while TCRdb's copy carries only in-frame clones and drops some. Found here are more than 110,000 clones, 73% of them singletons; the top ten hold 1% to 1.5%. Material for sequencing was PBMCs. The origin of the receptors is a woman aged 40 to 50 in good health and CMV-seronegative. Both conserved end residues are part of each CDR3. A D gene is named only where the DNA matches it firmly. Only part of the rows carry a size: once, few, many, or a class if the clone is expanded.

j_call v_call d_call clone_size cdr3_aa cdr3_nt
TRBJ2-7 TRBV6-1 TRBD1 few CASSGLRQGASYEQYF TGTGCCAGCAGTGGACTTAGACAGGGGGCCTCATACGAGCAGTACTTC
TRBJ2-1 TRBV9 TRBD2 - CASSVAFSGGSSYNEQFF TGTGCCAGCAGCGTAGCTTTTTCGGGGGGGTCCTCCTACAATGAGCAGTTCTTC
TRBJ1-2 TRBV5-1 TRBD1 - CASSSTGGTYGYTF TGCGCCAGCAGCTCCACAGGGGGCACCTATGGCTACACCTTC
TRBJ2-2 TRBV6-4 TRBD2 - CASSVSGGNTGELFF TGTGCCAGCAGTGTTAGCGGGGGGAACACCGGGGAGCTGTTTTTT
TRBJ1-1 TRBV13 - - CASSFLNTEAFF TGTGCCAGCAGCTTCTTAAACACTGAAGCTTTCTTT
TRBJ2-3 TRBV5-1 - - CASSLVPTTSVPDTQYF TGCGCCAGCAGCTTGGTGCCGACTACCTCGGTCCCAGATACGCAGTATTTT
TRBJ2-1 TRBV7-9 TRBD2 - CASSRTSSGGSRQFF TGTGCCAGCAGTCGTACTTCTAGCGGGGGGTCTCGGCAGTTCTTC
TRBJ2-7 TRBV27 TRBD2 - CASRGLAGAYEQYF TGTGCCAGCAGAGGACTAGCGGGGGCCTACGAGCAGTACTTC
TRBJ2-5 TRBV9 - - CASSVEEGVETQYF TGTGCCAGCAGCGTAGAAGAGGGAGTGGAGACCCAGTACTTC
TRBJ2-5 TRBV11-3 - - CASSFQVGETQYF TGTGCCAGCAGCTTCCAGGTGGGAGAGACCCAGTACTTC
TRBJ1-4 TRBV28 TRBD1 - CASSYRTGEATNEKLFF TGTGCCAGCAGTTACAGGACAGGGGAAGCAACTAATGAAAAACTGTTTTTT
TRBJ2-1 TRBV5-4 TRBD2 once CASSLADSGGRIQFF TGTGCCAGCAGCTTGGCGGATAGCGGGGGGCGCATCCAGTTCTTC
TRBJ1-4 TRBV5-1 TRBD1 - CASSLQGASEEKLFF TGCGCCAGCAGCTTACAGGGGGCTTCGGAAGAAAAACTGTTTTTT
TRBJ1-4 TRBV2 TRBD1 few CASTGQLNEKLFF TGTGCCAGCACGGGACAGCTTAATGAAAAACTGTTTTTT
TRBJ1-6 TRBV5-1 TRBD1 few CASSLKGQGASPLHF TGCGCCAGCAGCTTAAAAGGACAGGGGGCTTCACCCCTCCACTTT
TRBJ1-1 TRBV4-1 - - CASSQDRVAEAFF TGCGCCAGCAGCCAAGATCGGGTTGCTGAAGCTTTCTTT
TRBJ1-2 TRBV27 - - CASSLIGRSSNYGYTF TGTGCCAGCAGTTTAATAGGCAGGTCTTCAAACTATGGCTACACCTTC
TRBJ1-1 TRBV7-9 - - CASKRGGHLNTEAFF TGTGCCAGCAAACGTGGGGGACACTTGAACACTGAAGCTTTCTTT
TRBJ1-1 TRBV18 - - CASSSRGLMNTEAFF TGTGCCAGCTCATCCCGGGGGTTGATGAACACTGAAGCTTTCTTT
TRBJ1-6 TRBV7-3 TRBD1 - CASSFGTANSPLHF TGTGCCAGCAGCTTTGGGACAGCAAATTCACCCCTCCACTTT
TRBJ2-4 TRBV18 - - CASSPPDRPKNIQYF TGTGCCAGCTCACCGCCGGACAGACCGAAAAACATTCAGTACTTC
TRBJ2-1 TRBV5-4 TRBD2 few CASRVETSGAYNEQFF TGTGCCAGCAGAGTTGAAACTAGCGGGGCTTACAATGAGCAGTTCTTC
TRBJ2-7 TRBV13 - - CASSLVSSGEQYF TGTGCCAGCAGCTTAGTATCTTCGGGGGAGCAGTACTTC
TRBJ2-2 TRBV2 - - CASSTTGRDTGELFF TGTGCCAGTAGCACTACAGGGAGGGACACCGGGGAGCTGTTTTTT
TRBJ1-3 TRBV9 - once CASSVGGVENTIYF TGTGCCAGCAGCGTAGGGGGGGTGGAAAACACCATATATTTT
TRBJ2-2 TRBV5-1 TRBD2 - CASSPWTSGVSGELFF TGCGCCAGCAGCCCCTGGACTAGCGGGGTTTCCGGGGAGCTGTTTTTT
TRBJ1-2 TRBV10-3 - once CAISAEDGVNGYTF TGTGCCATCAGTGCCGAGGATGGAGTTAATGGCTACACCTTC
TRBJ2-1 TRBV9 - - CASSVATRYNEQFF TGTGCCAGCAGCGTAGCTACCCGATACAATGAGCAGTTCTTC
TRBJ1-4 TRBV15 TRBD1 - CATSRGTGGEKLFF TGTGCCACCAGCAGAGGGACAGGTGGGGAAAAACTGTTTTTT
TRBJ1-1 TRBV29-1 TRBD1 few CSVDTGGGTEAFF TGCAGCGTTGATACAGGGGGAGGAACTGAAGCTTTCTTT
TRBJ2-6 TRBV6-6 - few CASDSRGSGANVLTF TGTGCCAGCGATTCACGGGGCTCTGGGGCCAACGTCCTGACTTTC
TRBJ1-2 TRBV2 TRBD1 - CASTRQGEGGYTF TGTGCCAGCACTAGACAGGGAGAGGGGGGCTACACCTTC
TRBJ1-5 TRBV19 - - CASSIDRQGLQPQHF TGTGCCAGTAGTATAGACCGCCAGGGTTTACAGCCCCAGCATTTT
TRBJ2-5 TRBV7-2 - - CASSWGQQETQYF TGTGCCAGCAGCTGGGGACAACAAGAGACCCAGTACTTC
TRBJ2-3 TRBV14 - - CASSQVRPFGGIDADTQYF TGTGCCAGCAGCCAAGTCCGCCCGTTCGGGGGAATAGACGCAGATACGCAGTATTTT
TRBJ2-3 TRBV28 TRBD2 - CASSLLAGNTDTQYF TGTGCCAGCAGTTTACTAGCGGGGAACACAGATACGCAGTATTTT
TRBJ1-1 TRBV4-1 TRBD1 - CASSQGQGGPEAFF TGCGCCAGCAGCCAAGGACAGGGGGGCCCTGAAGCTTTCTTT
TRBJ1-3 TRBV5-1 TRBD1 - CASSLGTGGTYGNTIYF TGCGCCAGCAGCTTGGGAACAGGGGGCACGTATGGAAACACCATATATTTT
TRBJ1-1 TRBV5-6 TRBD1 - CASSFGQTRGDTEAFF TGTGCCAGTAGCTTTGGACAAACCAGGGGGGACACTGAAGCTTTCTTT
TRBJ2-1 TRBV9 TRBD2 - CASSVELAAYNEQFF TGTGCCAGCAGCGTAGAACTAGCGGCTTACAATGAGCAGTTCTTC
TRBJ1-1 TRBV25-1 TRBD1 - CASRGDRGLNTEAFF TGTGCCAGCAGGGGGGACAGGGGGCTGAACACTGAAGCTTTCTTT
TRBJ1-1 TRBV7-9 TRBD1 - CASSLNWGTGDGAFF TGTGCCAGCAGCCTAAATTGGGGGACAGGGGACGGGGCTTTCTTT
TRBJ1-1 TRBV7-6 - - CASSLVRDTEAFF TGTGCCAGCAGCTTAGTCAGGGACACTGAAGCTTTCTTT
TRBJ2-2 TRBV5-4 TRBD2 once CASSLVRGGGNTGELFF TGTGCCAGCAGCTTGGTCCGCGGGGGAGGGAACACCGGGGAGCTGTTTTTT
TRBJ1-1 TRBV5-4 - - CASSQRIDSTEAFF TGTGCCAGCAGCCAGAGGATCGACAGTACTGAAGCTTTCTTT
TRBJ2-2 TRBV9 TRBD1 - CASSRGTGMNTGELFF TGTGCCAGCAGCAGGGGGACAGGGATGAACACCGGGGAGCTGTTTTTT
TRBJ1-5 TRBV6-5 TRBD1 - CASSYSRTGGQPQHF TGTGCCAGCAGTTACTCCCGGACAGGGGGCCAGCCCCAGCATTTT
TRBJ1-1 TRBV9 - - CASSESSRAENTEAFF TGTGCCAGCAGCGAATCCTCCAGGGCTGAGAACACTGAAGCTTTCTTT
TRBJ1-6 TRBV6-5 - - CASSGRTTYNSPLHF TGTGCCAGCAGTGGGCGGACTACCTATAATTCACCCCTCCACTTT
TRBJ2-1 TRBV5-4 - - CASSLKGGGNNEQFF TGTGCCAGCAGCTTAAAGGGGGGAGGGAACAATGAGCAGTTCTTC
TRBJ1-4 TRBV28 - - CASSWREKLFF TGTGCCAGCTCCTGGAGGGAAAAACTGTTTTTT
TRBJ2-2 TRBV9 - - CASSVSNTGELFF TGTGCCAGCAGCGTCTCGAACACCGGGGAGCTGTTTTTT
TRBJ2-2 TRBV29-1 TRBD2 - CSVVSSSGNTGELFF TGCAGCGTCGTCTCCTCTAGCGGAAACACCGGGGAGCTGTTTTTT
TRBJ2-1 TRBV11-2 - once CASSLVWTHEQFF TGTGCCAGCAGCTTAGTGTGGACTCATGAGCAGTTCTTC
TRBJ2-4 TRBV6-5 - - CASSYSSNLGGNIQYF TGTGCCAGCAGTTACTCCTCGAATTTAGGGGGAAACATTCAGTACTTC